This paragraph reports one T cell receptor beta chain. The antigen is unknown. These data originate in a study of Ad26.COV2.S vaccination and SARS-CoV-2 variants. Method: immunoSEQ multiplex PCR; TCRdb's copy keeps in-frame clones and lacks some. The repertoire holds more than 40,000 clones, 75% to 85% seen once, with around half in the top ten. Study-level points and caveats: Following vaccination, spike-specific CD8+ and CD4+ T cell responses reportedly exhibited substantial breadth. The study found higher spike-specific TCR breadth in vaccine than placebo recipients. Whether participants received vaccine or placebo, their non-spike TCR breadth was similar. Breadth and depth estimates from TCRs may understate total T cell responses.

V gave up 4 bases and J gave up 0 bases, with 7 bases separating them. This CDR3 is 15 amino acids long. The germline V gene has CDR1 LNHDA and CDR2 SQIVND (reference sequence). The clonotype was recovered from a human donor who had recovered from COVID-19. This material consisted of peripheral blood, taken after recovery from COVID-19. The rearrangement uses TRBV19 and TRBJ2-6; possibly TRBD1 or TRBD2 for D (5 bases each). In DNA, the CDR3 is TGTGCCAGTAGTACCGGGACCTCTGGGGCCAACGTCCTGACTTTC. Amino acid sequence: CASSTGTSGANVLTF.